This is a list of T cell receptor beta chains from one sample in a study of Ad26.COV2.S vaccination and SARS-CoV-2 variants. Profiled with immunoSEQ multiplex PCR; TCRdb holds only in-frame clones, not every one. Of roughly 320,000 clones listed, roughly 84% are singletons. The starting material was peripheral blood, obtained in a trial of Ad26.COV2.S vaccine versus placebo. These receptors all stem from a person aged 18-65 years who received the Ad26.COV2.S COVID-19 vaccine or a placebo. The CDR3 runs from the conserved cysteine through the conserved F or W. The D gene is left open where the match is weak. Part of the rows lack a size; the others show once, few, many or a class for expanded clones.

d_gene: -; j_gene: TRBJ1-2; abundance: -; v_gene: TRBV19; CDR3aa: CASSIGKNYGYTF; CDR3nt: TGTGCCAGTAGTATCGGCAAAAACTATGGCTACACCTTC
d_gene: TRBD1; j_gene: TRBJ1-2; abundance: -; v_gene: TRBV10-3; CDR3aa: CAIMGSGTGIYGYTF; CDR3nt: TGTGCCATCATGGGATCCGGGACAGGGATTTATGGCTACACCTTC
d_gene: -; j_gene: TRBJ1-2; abundance: -; v_gene: TRBV6-5; CDR3aa: CASGDLGRSNGYTF; CDR3nt: TGTGCCAGTGGAGACTTGGGGCGTTCCAATGGCTACACCTTC
d_gene: -; j_gene: TRBJ2-7; abundance: once; v_gene: TRBV7-2; CDR3aa: CASSRDTSSLTYEQYF; CDR3nt: TGTGCCAGCAGCCGGGACACCTCATCCCTAACCTACGAGCAGTACTTC
d_gene: -; j_gene: TRBJ1-5; abundance: few; v_gene: TRBV19; CDR3aa: CASSIQGPSNQPQHF; CDR3nt: TGTGCCAGTAGTATACAGGGACCTAGCAATCAGCCCCAGCATTTT
d_gene: -; j_gene: TRBJ1-1; abundance: -; v_gene: TRBV7-8; CDR3aa: CASSSTETVVNTEAFF; CDR3nt: TGTGCCAGCAGCTCGACCGAAACAGTGGTGAACACTGAAGCTTTCTTT
d_gene: -; j_gene: TRBJ1-2; abundance: -; v_gene: TRBV5-5; CDR3aa: CASSRADGHISNYGYTF; CDR3nt: TGTGCCAGCAGCCGAGCGGACGGACATATTTCGAACTATGGCTACACCTTC
d_gene: TRBD2; j_gene: TRBJ2-5; abundance: -; v_gene: TRBV15; CDR3aa: CATSSPGGAEETQYF; CDR3nt: TGTGCCACCAGCAGTCCCGGGGGGGCAGAGGAGACCCAGTACTTC
d_gene: TRBD1; j_gene: TRBJ2-1; abundance: -; v_gene: TRBV5-1; CDR3aa: CASSSYWDRGHNEQFF; CDR3nt: TGCGCCAGCAGCTCATACTGGGACAGGGGTCACAATGAGCAGTTCTTC
d_gene: -; j_gene: TRBJ1-6; abundance: few; v_gene: TRBV30; CDR3aa: CAWSIPPRDRYNSPLHF; CDR3nt: TGTGCCTGGAGTATCCCCCCCCGGGACCGGTACAATTCACCCCTCCACTTT
d_gene: -; j_gene: TRBJ2-1; abundance: -; v_gene: TRBV2; CDR3aa: CASSEEQYNEQFF; CDR3nt: TGTGCCAGCAGTGAAGAACAGTACAATGAGCAGTTCTTC
d_gene: -; j_gene: TRBJ1-1; abundance: -; v_gene: TRBV5-4; CDR3aa: CASSSLEVTVNTEAFF; CDR3nt: TGTGCCAGCAGCTCCCTTGAGGTAACGGTGAACACTGAAGCTTTCTTT
d_gene: TRBD2; j_gene: TRBJ2-3; abundance: -; v_gene: TRBV4-1; CDR3aa: CASSQETSGGAGDTQYF; CDR3nt: TGCGCCAGCAGCCAAGAGACTAGCGGGGGGGCCGGTGATACGCAGTATTTT
d_gene: TRBD1; j_gene: TRBJ1-1; abundance: -; v_gene: TRBV4-2; CDR3aa: CASSQTGAHTEAFF; CDR3nt: TGTGCCAGCAGCCAGACAGGGGCTCACACTGAAGCTTTCTTT
d_gene: TRBD1; j_gene: TRBJ1-4; abundance: few; v_gene: TRBV6-6; CDR3aa: CASSSTGGIDEKLFF; CDR3nt: TGTGCCAGCAGTTCCACAGGGGGCATTGATGAAAAACTGTTTTTT
d_gene: -; j_gene: TRBJ2-5; abundance: -; v_gene: TRBV4-2; CDR3aa: CASSRAADQETQYF; CDR3nt: TGTGCCAGCAGCCGGGCCGCTGATCAAGAGACCCAGTACTTC
d_gene: TRBD2; j_gene: TRBJ2-7; abundance: -; v_gene: TRBV4-1; CDR3aa: CASSTSGATYEQYF; CDR3nt: TGCGCCAGCAGCACTAGCGGGGCCACCTACGAGCAGTACTTC
d_gene: -; j_gene: TRBJ2-3; abundance: -; v_gene: TRBV7-3; CDR3aa: CASSITRADTQYF; CDR3nt: TGTGCCAGCAGCATCACTAGGGCAGATACGCAGTATTTT
d_gene: -; j_gene: TRBJ1-4; abundance: -; v_gene: TRBV2; CDR3aa: CASRRFATNEKLFF; CDR3nt: TGTGCCAGCCGAAGGTTTGCAACTAATGAAAAACTGTTTTTT
d_gene: TRBD2; j_gene: TRBJ2-1; abundance: -; v_gene: TRBV7-3; CDR3aa: CASSPRLAAYNEQFF; CDR3nt: TGTGCCAGCAGCCCCCGACTAGCGGCCTACAATGAGCAGTTCTTC
d_gene: -; j_gene: TRBJ2-2; abundance: -; v_gene: TRBV18; CDR3aa: CASSLQVTGELFF; CDR3nt: TGTGCCAGCTCGTTACAGGTCACCGGGGAGCTGTTTTTT
d_gene: -; j_gene: TRBJ2-6; abundance: -; v_gene: TRBV4-3; CDR3aa: CASSRVAGANVLTF; CDR3nt: TGCGCCAGCAGCCGCGTGGCCGGGGCCAACGTCCTGACTTTC
d_gene: -; j_gene: TRBJ2-7; abundance: -; v_gene: TRBV12-3/TRBV12-4; CDR3aa: CASSLSSSGLQYF; CDR3nt: TGTGCCAGCAGTTTATCCTCCAGCGGACTACAGTACTTC
d_gene: -; j_gene: TRBJ2-3; abundance: -; v_gene: TRBV5-4; CDR3aa: CASSLRGGRADTQYF; CDR3nt: TGTGCCAGCAGCCTTAGGGGGGGCAGAGCAGATACGCAGTATTTT
d_gene: -; j_gene: TRBJ2-7; abundance: -; v_gene: TRBV19; CDR3aa: CASRDLADYEQYF; CDR3nt: TGTGCCAGCCGGGACCTCGCTGACTACGAGCAGTACTTC